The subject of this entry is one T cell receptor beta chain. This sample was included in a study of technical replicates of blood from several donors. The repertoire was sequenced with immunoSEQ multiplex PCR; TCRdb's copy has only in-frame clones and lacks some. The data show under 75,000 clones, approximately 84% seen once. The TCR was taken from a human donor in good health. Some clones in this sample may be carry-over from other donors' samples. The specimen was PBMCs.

Here the CDR3 DNA reads TGTGCCAGCAGCGTCCGGGACAGGGACACCGGGGAGCTGTTTTTT. Residues: CASSVRDRDTGELFF. The rearrangement joins TRBV7-7 to TRBJ2-2; 9 nucleotides line up with TRBD1. The CDR3 totals 15 residues. With 5 bases clipped from V and 3 bases from J, the junction kept 4 bases outside the gene matches. Germline CDR1 is SSHAT and CDR2 is FNYEAQ (reference sequence).